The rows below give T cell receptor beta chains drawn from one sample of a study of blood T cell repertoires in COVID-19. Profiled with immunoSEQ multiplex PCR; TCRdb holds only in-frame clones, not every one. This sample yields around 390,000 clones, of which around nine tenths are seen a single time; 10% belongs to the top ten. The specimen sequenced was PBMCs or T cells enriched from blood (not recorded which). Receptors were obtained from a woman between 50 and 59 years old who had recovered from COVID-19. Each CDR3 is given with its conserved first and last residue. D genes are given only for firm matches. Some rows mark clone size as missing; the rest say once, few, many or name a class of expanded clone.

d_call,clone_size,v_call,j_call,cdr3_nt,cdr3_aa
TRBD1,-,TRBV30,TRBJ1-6,TGTGCCTGGAGTGGCCCTGGGACAGGGTGGGCTTATAATTCACCCCTCCACTTT,CAWSGPGTGWAYNSPLHF
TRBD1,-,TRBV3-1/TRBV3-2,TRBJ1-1,TGTGCCAGCAGGAAGGGACAGGGAGCCTTGAACACTGAAGCTTTCTTT,CASRKGQGALNTEAFF
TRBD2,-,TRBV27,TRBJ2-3,TGTGCCAGCAGTGGGACTAGCGTGAGCACAGATACGCAGTATTTT,CASSGTSVSTDTQYF
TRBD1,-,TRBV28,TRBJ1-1,TGTGCCAGCAATACACCGACAGGGTGGTTGTTCGTTGGAGCTTTCTTT,CASNTPTGWLFVGAFF
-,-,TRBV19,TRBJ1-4,TGTGCCAGTAGTATCTCGGGTTTGAACCCCTCTGGAAAACTGTTTTTT,CASSISGLNPSGKLFF
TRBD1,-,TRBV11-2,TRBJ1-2,TGTGCCAGCAGCACCTGGGGAGAGGGGGCGGGCTATGGCTACACCTTC,CASSTWGEGAGYGYTF
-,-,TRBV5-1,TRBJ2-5,TGCGCCAGCAGCATATCCCTAACGAACCAAGAGACCCAGTACTTC,CASSISLTNQETQYF
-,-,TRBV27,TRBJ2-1,TGTGCCAGCAGTTTATCGTCTGGAGGGCGAATTTACAATGAGCAGTTCTTC,CASSLSSGGRIYNEQFF
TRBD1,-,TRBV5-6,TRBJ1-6,TGTGCCAGCAGCTTCAGGGGGCGGAATTCACCCCTCCACTTT,CASSFRGRNSPLHF
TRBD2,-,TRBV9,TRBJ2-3,TGTGCCAGCAGCACCATAGCGGGTGGACTCACAGATACGCAGTATTTT,CASSTIAGGLTDTQYF
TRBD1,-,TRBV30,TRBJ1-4,TGTGCCTGGAAATTGTGGCAGGGGGATGAAAAACTGTTTTTT,CAWKLWQGDEKLFF
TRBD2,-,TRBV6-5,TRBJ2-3,TGTGCCAGCAGTTCACTAGCGGGGGTAGCGGATACGCAGTATTTT,CASSSLAGVADTQYF
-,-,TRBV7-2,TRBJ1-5,TGTGCCAGCAGCTCCAGCGTCAATCAGCCCCAGCATTTT,CASSSSVNQPQHF
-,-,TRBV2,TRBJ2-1,TGTGCCAGCAGGAATCCCGGGACTGTCTACAATGAGCAGTTCTTC,CASRNPGTVYNEQFF
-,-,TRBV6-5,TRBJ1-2,TGTGCCAGCAGTCCCCGGGAGGGGTATGGCTACACCTTC,CASSPREGYGYTF
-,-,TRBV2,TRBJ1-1,TGTGCCAGCAGCCCGAAGCCTTCGGGGGCTGAAGCTTTCTTT,CASSPKPSGAEAFF
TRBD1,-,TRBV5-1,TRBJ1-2,TGCGCCAGCAGCCCAGGGTTGACAGGGTCCCGATATGGCTACACCTTC,CASSPGLTGSRYGYTF
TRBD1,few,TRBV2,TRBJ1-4,TGTGCCAGCTCCGGGACAGGGGTTTTTGAACTGTTTTTT,CASSGTGVFELFF
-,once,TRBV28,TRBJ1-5,TGTGCCAGCAGTTTATTGGGGGGGTGGGATCAGCCCCAGCATTTT,CASSLLGGWDQPQHF
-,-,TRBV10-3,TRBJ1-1,TGTGCCATCAGGGCGAACACTGAAGCTTTCTTT,CAIRANTEAFF
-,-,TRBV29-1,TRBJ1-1,TGCAGCGTTGACGGTTCCAGGGAGAACACTGAAGCTTTCTTT,CSVDGSRENTEAFF
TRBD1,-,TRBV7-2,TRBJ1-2,TGTGCCAGCAGTTCAACCCTGGACAGGGCAACTTCGTTC,CASSSTLDRATSF